A selection of T cell receptor beta chains follows, all from one sample in a study of T cells after yellow fever vaccination. TCRdb analysed the 5' RACE reads with MiXCR anew, one entry per CDR3 protein. The sample has 250,000 to 300,000 distinct CDR3 sequences, 13% seen once. The source was CD4+ T cells sorted from PBMCs, collected 45 days after the yellow fever booster vaccination. The receptors come from a man younger than 40 who received the YFV17D yellow fever vaccine. CDR3s include the opening cysteine and the closing phenylalanine or tryptophan. Some rows mark clone size as missing; the rest say once, few, many or name a class of expanded clone.

J | V | size | CDR3
TRBJ2-2 | TRBV28 | - | CASSMTAMVGGELFF
TRBJ2-7 | TRBV7-6 | - | CASGQGREQYF
TRBJ2-7 | TRBV29-1 | few | CSVAPLTGTSGTYEQYF
TRBJ1-1 | TRBV27 | - | CASRLSLMNTEAFF
TRBJ2-2 | TRBV7-6 | - | CASSFGLADTGELFF
TRBJ2-5 | TRBV27 | few | CASSLGGTHVETQYF
TRBJ2-7 | TRBV14 | - | CASSSFGASPYEQYF
TRBJ2-1 | TRBV20-1 | - | CSARGGRGTEQFF
TRBJ2-2 | TRBV20-1 | - | CSAIRTSVSGELFF
TRBJ2-7 | TRBV3-1 | few | CASSQGSGSYEQYF
TRBJ2-7 | TRBV7-2 | many | CASSLIYEQYF
TRBJ2-3 | TRBV4-2 | few | CASSQDGPSGYTDTQYF
TRBJ2-7 | TRBV27 | few | CASSLSPVGQGVTYEQYF
TRBJ2-5 | TRBV7-2 | few | CASSLMNSGQETQYF
TRBJ2-5 | TRBV15 | many | CATSRPTKETQYF
TRBJ2-1 | TRBV11-2 | - | CASSWADLEQFF
TRBJ2-7 | TRBV20-1 | few | CSARVPGQSYEQYF
TRBJ1-2 | TRBV30 | - | CAWRNSGMVYTF
TRBJ2-7 | TRBV6-5 | few | CASSFLGLSYEQYF
TRBJ2-7 | TRBV25-1 | few | CASSVGGSLYEQYF